This T cell receptor beta chain is from a study of T cells after yellow fever vaccination. This clonotype came up a few times. TCRdb redid the calling of the 5' RACE reads with MiXCR, one entry per CDR3 protein. The sample has around 610,000 distinct CDR3 sequences; roughly 13% are singletons. From germline, CDR1 is DFQATT and CDR2 SNEGSKA (reference sequence). The CDR3 length is 14 residues. The material was PBMCs, obtained on the day of the yellow fever booster vaccination. This TCR came from a young man who received the YFV17D yellow fever vaccine. The chain is built from TRBV20-1 and TRBJ2-5, with D perhaps TRBD1 or TRBD2 (5 bases each). CDR3 loop: CSGAGRPNQETQYF. In nucleotides, the CDR3 is TGCAGCGGGGCCGGAAGGCCTAACCAAGAGACCCAGTACTTC.